These T cell receptor beta chains were read from a single sample in a study of beta chain features in type 1 diabetes. Assay: immunoSEQ multiplex PCR; the TCRdb copy retains only in-frame clones and omits some. The table shows approximately 470,000 clones, with 30% occurring only once. The sample was naive CD4+ T cells from blood. All receptors derive from a man younger than 30 in good health. Each CDR3 is given with its conserved first and last residue. A D gene is named only where the DNA matches it firmly. Rows give clone size only sometimes, using once, few, many, or a class for an expanded clone.

D gene: TRBD2; J gene: TRBJ2-1; clone size: -; V gene: TRBV28; CDR3 DNA: TGTGCCAGCAGTTCCTGGGGGACTAGCGGGAGGGCAAAGCAGTTCTTC; CDR3 protein: CASSSWGTSGRAKQFF
D gene: -; J gene: TRBJ2-2; clone size: -; V gene: TRBV7-9; CDR3 DNA: TGTGCCAGCAGCTTCAATGTCGGGGAGCTGTTTTTT; CDR3 protein: CASSFNVGELFF
D gene: -; J gene: TRBJ1-3; clone size: few; V gene: TRBV30; CDR3 DNA: TGTGCCTGGAGTGTGATGGCGGGACCGGGAAACACCATATATTTT; CDR3 protein: CAWSVMAGPGNTIYF
D gene: TRBD1; J gene: TRBJ2-5; clone size: -; V gene: TRBV29-1; CDR3 DNA: TGCAGCGGACGGGACAGGGAACAAGAGACCCAGTACTTC; CDR3 protein: CSGRDREQETQYF
D gene: TRBD2; J gene: TRBJ2-1; clone size: -; V gene: TRBV19; CDR3 DNA: TGTGCCAGTACCTCCGGGGGGGATGAGCAGTTCTTC; CDR3 protein: CASTSGGDEQFF
D gene: TRBD2; J gene: TRBJ2-1; clone size: -; V gene: TRBV29-1; CDR3 DNA: TGCAGCGCCGAGACTAGCGGGAGGAATATAGATGAGCAGTTCTTC; CDR3 protein: CSAETSGRNIDEQFF
D gene: -; J gene: TRBJ2-7; clone size: -; V gene: TRBV7-2; CDR3 DNA: TGTGCCAGCAGCTTGACTAGCACCCAGGGGACCTACGAGCAGTACTTC; CDR3 protein: CASSLTSTQGTYEQYF
D gene: TRBD1; J gene: TRBJ1-2; clone size: -; V gene: TRBV30; CDR3 DNA: TGTGCCTGGGGGACAGGGCTGAGCTATGGCTACACCTTC; CDR3 protein: CAWGTGLSYGYTF
D gene: -; J gene: TRBJ2-5; clone size: few; V gene: TRBV28; CDR3 DNA: TGTGCCAGCAGCGACGACCTCCGAGAGACCCAGTACTTC; CDR3 protein: CASSDDLRETQYF
D gene: -; J gene: TRBJ1-2; clone size: -; V gene: TRBV5-1; CDR3 DNA: TGCGCCAGCAGTTCCGACAGCTATGGCTACACCTTC; CDR3 protein: CASSSDSYGYTF
D gene: TRBD1; J gene: TRBJ2-2; clone size: few; V gene: TRBV30; CDR3 DNA: TGTGCCTGGGGAAGACAGGGGACCGGGGAGCTGTTTTTT; CDR3 protein: CAWGRQGTGELFF
D gene: -; J gene: TRBJ2-2; clone size: -; V gene: TRBV5-4; CDR3 DNA: TGTGCCAGCAGCTTGGTGGGGGGCACGAACACCGGGGAGCTGTTTTTT; CDR3 protein: CASSLVGGTNTGELFF
D gene: TRBD2; J gene: TRBJ2-7; clone size: few; V gene: TRBV29-1; CDR3 DNA: TGCAGCGTTGGGACTAGCGGTTCCTACGAGCAGTACTTC; CDR3 protein: CSVGTSGSYEQYF
D gene: -; J gene: TRBJ2-1; clone size: -; V gene: TRBV7-8; CDR3 DNA: TGTGCCAGCAGCTTAAGGGAGCGGATTACCTCCTACAATGAGCAGTTCTTC; CDR3 protein: CASSLRERITSYNEQFF
D gene: -; J gene: TRBJ2-2; clone size: -; V gene: TRBV11-2; CDR3 DNA: TGTGCCAGCCTCCGTTTGCCCGCCGGGGAGCTGTTTTTT; CDR3 protein: CASLRLPAGELFF
D gene: TRBD1; J gene: TRBJ2-7; clone size: -; V gene: TRBV29-1; CDR3 DNA: TGCAGCGTTGGGGGACAGGGGTCCTACGAGCAGTACTTC; CDR3 protein: CSVGGQGSYEQYF
D gene: TRBD1; J gene: TRBJ2-7; clone size: few; V gene: TRBV11-3; CDR3 DNA: TGTGCCAGCAGCATACAGGGGGCCTCCGAGCAGTACTTC; CDR3 protein: CASSIQGASEQYF
D gene: -; J gene: TRBJ1-1; clone size: few; V gene: TRBV29-1; CDR3 DNA: TGCAGCGTCCTACTGACGTCGAACACTGAAGCTTTCTTT; CDR3 protein: CSVLLTSNTEAFF
D gene: -; J gene: TRBJ2-1; clone size: -; V gene: TRBV25-1; CDR3 DNA: TGTGCCAGCAGGGGGAGTCCACCGGGAAATGAGCAGTTCTTC; CDR3 protein: CASRGSPPGNEQFF
D gene: -; J gene: TRBJ2-1; clone size: -; V gene: TRBV7-2; CDR3 DNA: TGTGCCAGCAGCTTAGGGCACTACAATGAGCAGTTCTTC; CDR3 protein: CASSLGHYNEQFF
D gene: TRBD1; J gene: TRBJ2-5; clone size: -; V gene: TRBV28; CDR3 DNA: TGTGCCAGCAGGCTAACAGGGGGCCAAGAGACCCAGTACTTC; CDR3 protein: CASRLTGGQETQYF
D gene: TRBD2; J gene: TRBJ2-1; clone size: -; V gene: TRBV10-3; CDR3 DNA: TGTGCCATCGGGACTACAGGAATGGGTGAGCAGTTCTTC; CDR3 protein: CAIGTTGMGEQFF
D gene: TRBD1; J gene: TRBJ2-1; clone size: few; V gene: TRBV25-1; CDR3 DNA: TGTGCCAGCGGTAAGCCGGGACAGAGCTCCTACAATGAGCAGTTCTTC; CDR3 protein: CASGKPGQSSYNEQFF
D gene: TRBD1; J gene: TRBJ2-4; clone size: -; V gene: TRBV7-2; CDR3 DNA: TGTGCCAGCAGCCTCGCAGGGGGTGAGAGAAACATTCAGTACTTC; CDR3 protein: CASSLAGGERNIQYF
D gene: -; J gene: TRBJ2-3; clone size: -; V gene: TRBV7-2; CDR3 DNA: TGTGCCAGCAGCTTAGAACGGTCGTTTAGCACAGATACGCAGTATTTT; CDR3 protein: CASSLERSFSTDTQYF